The 12 T cell receptor beta chains listed next were all sequenced from one sample in a study of T-cell memory formation after mild COVID-19. TCRdb redid the calling of the 5' RACE reads with MiXCR, one entry per CDR3 protein. The profile covers 240,000 or so distinct CDR3 sequences, with roughly 10% appearing a single time and roughly a fifth taken by the ten largest. Sequencing was performed on PBMCs or a T cell subset sorted from them (not recorded which). The receptors here all came from a man in his late teens or twenties who had mild COVID-19 (a few samples of this study predate the infection). Cell type and time point are not known.

This clonotype showed up just a few times. V is TRBV20-1 and J is TRBJ1-2, with 9 bases matching TRBD1. This CDR3 has 14 amino acids. Per germline, CDR1 DFQATT and CDR2 SNEGSKA (reference sequence). Losses at the gene ends were 1 base for V and 4 bases for J; bases not matched to a gene: 4. DNA for the CDR3: TGCAGTGCTAGAGGACAGGGGGGGGTCTATGGCTACACCTTC. It codes for CSARGQGGVYGYTF.

This clonotype was seen more than once but under ten times. V and J are TRBV20-1 and TRBJ2-5, with D possibly TRBD2 on 6 matching bases. This CDR3 region has 13 residues. V was pared by 6 bases and J by 5 bases, with 16 bases between. The V gene's germline CDR1 is DFQATT and CDR2 SNEGSKA (reference sequence). CDR3 nucleotides: TGCAGTGCCCCCATCCGGGGAGGTGAGACCCAGTACTTC. Its translation: CSAPIRGGETQYF.

V and J are TRBV12-3 or TRBV12-4 and TRBJ1-1; D not resolved. The ends were cut back, 3 bases at V and 4 bases at J, with 12 bases in the middle. The CDR3 has 14 residues. The CDR3 protein is CASSFHLGGTEAFF. CDR3 DNA: TGTGCCAGCAGTTTTCACCTGGGTGGCACTGAAGCTTTCTTT.

This chain uses TRBV7-2 with TRBJ2-3, with D uncertain. V was clipped by 5 bases and J by 5 bases, with 11 bases between them. This CDR3 has 13 amino acids. The V gene's germline CDR1 is SGHTA and CDR2 FQGNSA. Here the CDR3 reads CASSPMREDTQYF. CDR3 nucleotides: TGTGCCAGCAGCCCAATGAGAGAAGATACGCAGTATTTT.

V and J are TRBV20-1 and TRBJ2-1, with TRBD2 matching over 10 bases. Germline loops: CDR1 DFQATT, CDR2 SNEGSKA (reference sequence). V lost 6 bases and J lost 2; bases outside the gene matches: 7. CDR3 length: 15 amino acids. The CDR3 protein is CSASSGTSAYNEQFF. The CDR3 bases are TGCAGTGCCAGTTCGGGGACTAGCGCCTACAATGAGCAGTTCTTC.

This clonotype was seen a handful of times. The J gene is TRBJ2-3, the V gene TRBV2, with unresolved D. CDR1 and CDR2 from the germline V gene are SNHLY and FYNNEI. This CDR3 spans 13 amino acids. V lost 5 bases and J 8 bases, leaving 14 bases between the germline ends. CDR3 protein: CASSLQPQSTQYF. In nucleotides, the CDR3 is TGTGCCAGCAGTCTCCAACCCCAGAGTACGCAGTATTTT.

The table lists this clonotype with a few counts. V and J are TRBV6-6 and TRBJ2-5, with D possibly being TRBD1 or TRBD2 (5 bases each). The CDR3 spans 16 residues. Trimming removed 3 bases from V and 6 bases from J, with 20 bases in between. The V gene's germline CDR1 is MNHNY and CDR2 SVGAGI (reference sequence). As DNA, the CDR3 is TGTGCCAGCAGTTATCTTGGGACCCCGGACGAGAAGACCCAGTACTTC. It codes for CASSYLGTPDEKTQYF.

This clonotype was observed at least ten times. The chain carries TRBV29-1 and TRBJ2-5; D is undetermined. The CDR3 consists of 10 residues. CDR1 and CDR2 (germline): SQVTM, ANQGSEA. V lost 3 bases and J lost 5, with 4 bases in between. The chain's CDR3 is CSVDSETQYF. Here the CDR3 DNA reads TGCAGCGTTGATTCCGAGACCCAGTACTTC.

This clonotype appeared many times. V usage is TRBV9 and J usage is TRBJ1-6, with D perhaps TRBD1 (6 bases). The CDR3 covers 15 residues. The ends were cut back, 4 bases at V and 7 bases at J, with 15 bases in the middle. Per germline, CDR1 SGDLS and CDR2 YYNGEE. The CDR3, as DNA: TGTGCCAGCAGCTCGAAAAGTACAGGGAATTCACCCCTCCACTTT. This codes for CASSSKSTGNSPLHF.

This clonotype has only a few counts. J is TRBJ2-1 and V is TRBV11-2; the D is unclear. The CDR3 length is 12 residues. Germline V CDR1 and CDR2: SGHAT, FQNNGV. Trimming shortened V by 7 bases and J by 8 bases, and 12 bases separated the two germline ends. Written as DNA, the CDR3 is TGTGCCAGCAACCTCCCTCGCGATGAGCAGTTCTTC. Its protein is CASNLPRDEQFF. The full variable domain, rest sourced from reference TRBV11-2 and TRBJ2-1, is EAGVAQSPRYKIIEKRQSVAFWCNPISGHATLYWYQQILGQGPKLLIQFQNNGVVDDSQLPKDRFSAERLKGVDSTLKIQPAKLEDSAVYLCASNLPRDEQFFGPGTRLTVL.

The gene calls are TRBV15 and TRBJ1-2, with TRBD1 as a possible D gene (6 bases). Germline CDR1 is LNHNV and CDR2 is YYDKDF (reference sequence). The CDR3 runs to 15 residues. Trimming stripped 0 bases from V and 5 bases from J, with 13 bases between. The CDR3 sequence: CATSRDPSGVYGYTF. Here the CDR3 DNA reads TGTGCCACCAGCAGAGATCCCTCAGGGGTATATGGCTACACCTTC.

The sample holds many counts of this clonotype. The J gene is TRBJ1-2, the V gene TRBV12-3 or TRBV12-4; D is unresolved. The CDR3 length is 13 residues. The V and J ends lost 3 bases and 3 bases respectively, with 8 bases between them. The CDR3 here is CASSFTGHYGYTF. CDR3 in DNA: TGTGCCAGCAGTTTTACCGGGCACTATGGCTACACCTTC.